These T cell receptor beta chains were read from a single sample in a study of shared clonotypes between healthy human individuals. Here immunoSEQ multiplex PCR was the method, and the copy in TCRdb shows in-frame clones only, minus some. Among a few hundred thousand clones listed, less than 85% were seen once. Sequencing was performed on memory CD4+ T cells sorted from blood. Every receptor here comes from a young man in good health. CDR3s include the opening cysteine and the closing phenylalanine or tryptophan. The D gene is left open where the match is weak. The size of a clone is reported for some rows only, either as once, few or many, or as a class for expanded clones.

CAWRYRGLLAGELFF TGTGCCTGGAGGTACCGTGGACTCCTAGCCGGGGAGCTGTTTTTT NA NA TRBJ2-2 TRBV30
CASTNPQETQYF TGTGCCAGCACCAACCCCCAAGAGACCCAGTACTTC NA NA TRBJ2-5 TRBV7-9
CASSLAVRGAYGYTF TGTGCCAGCAGCTTAGCGGTCAGGGGCGCATATGGCTACACCTTC NA NA TRBJ1-2 TRBV7-2
CASSQNRLADYEQYF TGCGCCAGCAGCCAGAACAGACTAGCGGACTACGAGCAGTACTTC NA TRBD2 TRBJ2-7 TRBV4-3
CASSVGRMGNTDTQYF TGTGCCAGCAGCGTAGGGCGGATGGGTAACACAGATACGCAGTATTTT NA NA TRBJ2-3 TRBV9
CASSLAQGAVYEQYF TGTGCCAGCAGCTTAGCCCAGGGGGCTGTGTACGAGCAGTACTTC NA TRBD1 TRBJ2-7 TRBV7-2
CASSEQQTRSGANVLTF TGTGCCAGCAGTGAACAGCAAACCAGATCTGGGGCCAACGTCCTGACTTTC NA NA TRBJ2-6 TRBV2
CASSVSGGSSYNEQFF TGTGCCAGCAGCGTTAGCGGAGGGAGCTCCTACAATGAGCAGTTCTTC few NA TRBJ2-1 TRBV11-2
CASRQGGGKLEQYF TGTGCCAGCAGACAGGGAGGCGGAAAGTTGGAGCAGTACTTC NA NA TRBJ2-7 TRBV28
CASSQAVRTGAYEQYF TGCGCCAGCAGCCAAGCTGTCCGGACAGGGGCCTACGAGCAGTACTTC few TRBD1 TRBJ2-7 TRBV4-1
CASSLAGDEQFF TGTGCCAGCAGCTTGGCAGGCGATGAGCAGTTCTTC NA NA TRBJ2-1 TRBV5-5
CASSEHGEKLFF TGTGCCAGCAGTGAACATGGGGAAAAACTGTTTTTT NA NA TRBJ1-4 TRBV6-1
CASSFSNTGGAAEKLFF TGTGCCAGCAGTTTCTCGAATACAGGGGGCGCGGCTGAAAAACTGTTTTTT once TRBD1 TRBJ1-4 TRBV27
CASSLATAGDIETQYF TGCGCCAGCAGCTTGGCCACGGCAGGGGATATAGAGACCCAGTACTTC many NA TRBJ2-5 TRBV5-1
CASSEVSVTNTGELFF TGTGCCAGCAGTGAAGTATCGGTTACGAACACCGGGGAGCTGTTTTTT NA NA TRBJ2-2 TRBV2
CASSEVYGANVLTF TGTGCCAGCAGTGAAGTCTATGGGGCCAACGTCCTGACTTTC NA NA TRBJ2-6 TRBV6-1